This entry lists 17 T cell receptor beta chains sequenced from one sample in a study of shared clonotypes between healthy human individuals. Clones were sequenced by immunoSEQ multiplex PCR, and TCRdb holds only the in-frame ones, with some missing. The top ten hold 0.9% to 1.5% of the sample, which has 1.5 million to 2.5 million clones, approximately 94% seen once. It was CD45RO-negative cells, positively selected for CCR7, that made up naive CD8 cells, with terminally differentiated effector memory CD45RA+ cells excluded. The sample taken for sequencing was naive CD8+ T cells sorted from blood. The receptors shown here come from a man younger than 35 in good health.

V usage is TRBV4-1 and J usage is TRBJ1-6, with a weak D call TRBD1 (5 bases). CDR3 length equals 16 residues. V shed 4 bases and J shed 0 bases, with 10 bases lying between them. CDR1 and CDR2 from the germline V gene are MGHRA and YSYEKL. The CDR3: CASSLRESSYNSPLHF. In DNA form, the CDR3 reads TGCGCCAGCAGCCTCAGGGAAAGCTCCTATAATTCACCCCTCCACTTT.

This rearrangement joins TRBV29-1 to TRBJ2-4, with 8 bases that match TRBD2. The CDR3 sequence is 14 residues long. The germline CDR1 and CDR2 sequences are SQVTM and ANQGSEA. The J segment lost 11 bases and the V segment lost 0 bases, leaving 9 bases of the junction unmatched. The CDR3 DNA reads TGCAGCGTTGAAGAAGGTTATGGGACTAGTGTTCAGTACTTC. Its protein is CSVEEGYGTSVQYF.

The rearrangement joins TRBV4-1 to TRBJ2-7; D unclear. CDR1 is MGHRA, CDR2 YSYEKL, per germline. V was trimmed by 2 bases and J by 3 bases, leaving 8 bases between them. The CDR3 spans 13 residues. The CDR3 nucleotides read TGCGCCAGCAGCCAAACACCCAACTACGAGCAGTACTTC. Amino acids: CASSQTPNYEQYF.

The rearrangement uses TRBV2 and TRBJ1-6; D might be TRBD1 (5 bases). The CDR3 totals 15 residues. The V gene lost 3 bases and the J gene lost 4 bases, with 10 bases spanning the gap. The germline CDR1 and CDR2 sequences are SNHLY and FYNNEI. The CDR3, as DNA: TGTGCCAGCAGTGAGTCGACAGAGTATAATTCACCCCTCCACTTT. It encodes CASSESTEYNSPLHF.

In its sample, this clone was seen once. V usage is TRBV5-1 and J usage is TRBJ2-7; 7 bases are a match to TRBD1. Germline V CDR1 and CDR2: SGHRS, YFSETQ. This CDR3 is built from 16 residues. The junction had 14 bases not matched to a gene; V was cut back by 4 bases and J by 4 bases. Here the CDR3 reads CASSALGDSYSYEQYF. The CDR3, as DNA: TGCGCCAGCAGCGCTCTGGGGGACAGCTATTCTTACGAGCAGTACTTC.

The V gene is TRBV25-1, the J gene TRBJ2-5; D is uncertain. V dropped 3 bases and J dropped 7 bases, with 6 bases sitting between them. This CDR3 contains 11 residues. The V gene's germline CDR1 is MGHDK and CDR2 SYGVNS. Written as DNA, the CDR3 is TGTGCCAGCAGTGAGGCGAGGACCCAGTACTTC. Its translation is CASSEARTQYF. The entire variable domain, with the rest obtained from reference TRBV25-1 and TRBJ2-5, is as follows: EADIYQTPRYLVIGTGKKITLECSQTMGHDKMYWYQQDPGMELHLIHYSYGVNSTEKGDLSSESTVSRIRTEHFPLTLESARPSHTSQYLCASSEARTQYFGPGTRLLVL.

The chain uses TRBV4-3 and TRBJ2-3; unclear D gene. Trimming removed 2 bases from V and 0 bases from J, with 3 bases in between. This CDR3 contains 13 residues. Germline CDR1 reads LGHNA; CDR2 reads YSLEER. This chain's CDR3 is CASSQTSTDTQYF. The CDR3 DNA sequence: TGCGCCAGCAGCCAAACAAGCACAGATACGCAGTATTTT.

This chain joins TRBV10-3 and TRBJ2-2; D remains unclear. The CDR3 spans 15 residues. Trimming shortened V by 10 bases and J by 7 bases, and 22 bases separated the two germline ends. Per the germline V gene, CDR1 is ENHRY and CDR2 is SYGVKD. The CDR3 DNA sequence: TGTGCCACCGGAATGAACAAGGAAGACGGCGGGGAGCTGTTTTTT. Its protein product is CATGMNKEDGGELFF.

The V and J genes are TRBV7-3 and TRBJ1-2, with D unresolved. The CDR3 contains 16 residues. Between the trimmed V and J ends, which lost 2 bases and 4 bases, there was a span of 17 bases. Germline values: CDR1 SGHTA, CDR2 FQGTGA. The CDR3 DNA follows: TGTGCCAGCAGCTTATCCCCGGGCGGAACTATCTATGGCTACACCTTC. Protein product: CASSLSPGGTIYGYTF.

CDR3 sequence reads: CASSKTGGWANVLTF. Here the CDR3 DNA reads TGTGCCAGCAGCAAAACCGGGGGCTGGGCCAACGTCCTGACTTTC. The J gene is TRBJ2-6, the V gene TRBV21-1. TRBV21-1 represents a pseudogene. This CDR3 has 15 amino acids.

The CDR3 protein is CASSFSEKRFQFF. As DNA, the CDR3 is TGTGCCAGCAGTTTTTCGGAAAAGCGTTTCCAGTTCTTC. The V gene is TRBV27, the J gene TRBJ2-1; the D is unclear. The V gene lost 3 bases and the J gene lost 13 bases, with 16 bases spanning the gap. The germline V gene has CDR1 MNHEY and CDR2 SMNVEV (reference sequence). CDR3 length: 13 amino acids.

The gene calls are TRBV5-4 and TRBJ1-2; 8 bases match TRBD1. Trimming at V came to 3 bases and at J to 8 bases, leaving 9 bases not matched to a gene. The germline V gene encodes CDR1 SGHNT and CDR2 YYREEE (reference sequence). The CDR3 consists of 14 residues. The CDR3 sequence is CASSYDGTGVGYTF. The CDR3 DNA sequence: TGTGCCAGCAGCTACGACGGGACAGGAGTCGGCTACACCTTC.

This chain joins TRBV10-2 and TRBJ1-2; TRBD1 is a possible D gene (5 bases). Germline CDR1 reads WSHSY; CDR2 reads SAAADI. The CDR3 runs 14 residues. Trimming took 4 bases from V and 8 from J, leaving 17 bases between them. CDR3 sequence: CASSGFEGRRGYTF. In DNA, the CDR3 is TGCGCCAGCAGTGGGTTTGAGGGGCGGAGAGGCTACACCTTC.

The chain uses TRBV4-3 and TRBJ2-1, with 7 nucleotides matching TRBD1. Per the germline V gene, CDR1 is LGHNA and CDR2 is YSLEER. J was trimmed by 3 bases and V by 0 bases; bases with no gene match: 5. This CDR3 region has 16 residues. For the CDR3, the DNA is TGCGCCAGCAGCCAAGATGGTACAGGGGACTACAATGAGCAGTTCTTC. Its translation: CASSQDGTGDYNEQFF.

The V gene is TRBV10-3, the J gene TRBJ1-2; no reliable D call. Germline V gene data show CDR1 as ENHRY and CDR2 as SYGVKD. Trimming cost V 0 bases and J 4 bases, with 9 bases left between them. CDR3 length: 14 amino acids. Here the CDR3 DNA reads TGTGCCATCAGTGAGTCGCTTGGCAGCTATGGCTACACCTTC. It codes for CAISESLGSYGYTF.

The chain employs TRBV6-6 and TRBJ2-1; D is perhaps TRBD2 (6 bases). The CDR3 extends over 14 amino acids. Germline V gives CDR1 MNHNY, CDR2 SVGAGI (reference sequence). V gave up 2 bases and J gave up 8 bases, with 13 bases separating them. DNA of the CDR3: TGTGCCAGCAGTTACATGGGACTCAGGGATGAGCAGTTCTTC. Translation gives CASSYMGLRDEQFF.

The gene calls are TRBV11-2 and TRBJ1-3, with D tentatively TRBD1 (6 bases). The CDR3 spans 15 residues. In germline, CDR1 is SGHAT, CDR2 FQNNGV. V was shortened by 2 bases and J by 4 bases, with 12 bases between the two germline ends. The CDR3 DNA reads as TGTGCCAGCAGCTTACTACCAGGGGTAGGAAACACCATATATTTT. Amino acids: CASSLLPGVGNTIYF.